Each of the 14 T cell receptor beta chains below was sequenced from the same sample in a study of blood T cell repertoires in COVID-19. Only in-frame clones appear in the TCRdb table, and some are missing; sequencing was by immunoSEQ multiplex PCR. The sample lists around 130,000 clones, approximately 84% seen once, with roughly 17% in the top ten. The sequenced material came from peripheral blood. The source is a woman over 75 with acute or convalescent COVID-19.

The V and J genes are TRBV19 and TRBJ2-7, with D possibly matching TRBD1 (5 bases). Germline V lookup: CDR1 LNHDA, CDR2 SQIVND (reference sequence). This CDR3 region has 12 residues. With 5 bases removed from V and 6 bases from J, the gap between germline ends came to 11 bases. The CDR3 region is CASSFQGGEQYF. The DNA of the CDR3 is TGTGCCAGTAGTTTCCAGGGCGGCGAGCAGTACTTC.

This clone was recorded a few times. The V call is TRBV10-2, the J call TRBJ1-2; D is ambiguous. Germline loops: CDR1 WSHSY, CDR2 SAAADI. V was trimmed by 3 bases and J by 7 bases, leaving 18 bases between them. CDR3 size: 15 residues. The CDR3 coding sequence is TGCGCCAGCAGTGACGCGGCAAACATCGGTTTTGGCTACACCTTC. Its protein product is CASSDAANIGFGYTF.

J is TRBJ2-1 and V is TRBV30; 8 bases line up with TRBD2. Germline V gene data show CDR1 as GTSNPN and CDR2 as SVGIG (reference sequence). The CDR3 loop spans 15 amino acids. V shed 2 bases, J shed 1 base, and the junction held 4 bases outside the gene matches. CDR3 nucleotides: TGTGCCTGGAGTCCCTTAGCGGGGTCCTACAATGAGCAGTTCTTC. Translated, it gives CAWSPLAGSYNEQFF. The variable domain in full, completed from reference TRBV30 and TRBJ2-1, reads SQTIHQWPATLVQPVGSPLSLECTVEGTSNPNLYWYRQAAGRGLQLLFYSVGIGQISSEVPQNLSASRPQDRQFILSSKKLLLSDSGFYLCAWSPLAGSYNEQFFGPGTRLTVL.

The genes are TRBV3-1 (or the pseudogene TRBV3-2) and TRBJ2-7; 7 bases align to TRBD1. The CDR3 has 14 amino acids. The junction had 4 bases not matched to a gene; V was cut back by 3 bases and J by 2 bases. The germline CDR1 and CDR2 sequences are LGHDT and YNNKEL (reference sequence). This CDR3 is CASSQRTGPYEQYF. The CDR3 nucleotides read TGTGCCAGCAGCCAGAGGACAGGACCCTACGAGCAGTACTTC.

On this clone: Other DNA sequences in the same sample also yield this CDR3. J is TRBJ1-3 and V is TRBV5-1; D unresolved. The CDR3 sequence is 14 residues long. The V gene's germline CDR1 is SGHRS and CDR2 YFSETQ. Between the trimmed V and J ends, which lost 0 bases and 0 bases, there was a span of 4 bases. The DNA of the CDR3 is TGCGCCAGCAGCTTGGCAGACTCTGGAAACACCATATATTTT. It specifies CASSLADSGNTIYF.

The chain employs TRBV6-6 and TRBJ2-7, with 10 bases matching TRBD1. This CDR3 spans 15 amino acids. The junction had 7 bases not matched to a gene; V was cut back by 5 bases and J by 3 bases. CDR1 and CDR2 from the germline V gene are MNHNY and SVGAGI (reference sequence). CDR3 nucleotides: TGTGCCAGCAGTCACAGGGACAGGGGAATCTACGAGCAGTACTTC. Encoded protein: CASSHRDRGIYEQYF.

This chain connects TRBV11-2 to TRBJ2-3; D is possibly TRBD2 (6 bases). The V gene's germline CDR1 is SGHAT and CDR2 FQNNGV. The length of the CDR3 is 15 residues. V was pared by 4 bases and J by 2 bases, with 13 bases between. In DNA form, the CDR3 reads TGTGCCAGCAGCTACACCCGGACTACCACAGATACGCAGTATTTT. Translated, it gives CASSYTRTTTDTQYF. Filled out from reference TRBV11-2 and TRBJ2-3, the complete variable domain reads EAGVAQSPRYKIIEKRQSVAFWCNPISGHATLYWYQQILGQGPKLLIQFQNNGVVDDSQLPKDRFSAERLKGVDSTLKIQPAKLEDSAVYLCASSYTRTTTDTQYFGPGTRLTVL.

In its sample, this clone was seen a few times. The CDR3 loop reads CASSFEGEIFTEAFF. DNA of the CDR3: TGCGCCAGCAGCTTTGAGGGGGAGATATTCACTGAAGCTTTCTTT. V and J are TRBV5-1 and TRBJ1-1; weak D call: TRBD1 (6 bases). CDR1 and CDR2 from the germline V gene are SGHRS and YFSETQ. The CDR3 consists of 15 residues. Trimming stripped 2 bases from V and 4 bases from J, with 15 bases between.

The genes are TRBV4-3 and TRBJ2-1; tentatively, D is TRBD2 (5 bases). The ends were cut back, 1 base at V and 0 bases at J, with 10 bases in the middle. The CDR3 has 16 amino acids. The germline V gene has CDR1 LGHNA and CDR2 YSLEER. The CDR3 sequence: CASSQVVGSSYNEQFF. Written as DNA, the CDR3 is TGCGCCAGCAGCCAAGTTGTGGGGAGCTCCTACAATGAGCAGTTCTTC.

The V and J genes are TRBV19 and TRBJ2-7, with TRBD1 identical over 10 bases. V lost 5 bases and J lost 12; bases outside the gene matches: 19. Germline V lookup: CDR1 LNHDA, CDR2 SQIVND (reference sequence). The CDR3 consists of 16 residues. The DNA of the CDR3 is TGTGCCAGTAGTCCCAACCTCGGGACAGGGGCCCAAGAGGCGTACTTC. It codes for CASSPNLGTGAQEAYF.

The chain is built from TRBV5-1 and TRBJ2-5, with 13 bases matching TRBD2. The CDR3 contains 16 residues. Germline CDR1 SGHRS, CDR2 YFSETQ. The junction had 7 bases not matched to a gene; V was cut back by 3 bases and J by 5 bases. For the CDR3, the DNA is TGCGCCAGCAGCTCAGGACTAGCGGGGGATGCCGAGACCCAGTACTTC. Translation: CASSSGLAGDAETQYF.

In nucleotides, the CDR3 is TGCGCCAGCAGCCTGACCGGGACAGGGGCTTCCAACGGCGGGGAGCTGTTTTTT. Translated, it gives CASSLTGTGASNGGELFF. The chain is built from TRBV4-1 and TRBJ2-2; TRBD1 agrees at 10 bases. CDR3 length: 18 residues. The trim removed 4 bases at V and 7 bases at J, leaving 15 bases unmatched. Germline V gene data show CDR1 as MGHRA and CDR2 as YSYEKL.

This rearrangement joins TRBV12-3 or TRBV12-4 to TRBJ2-1, with 9 bases fitting TRBD2. With V trimmed by 3 bases and J by 15 bases, 6 bases remained unmatched. The CDR3 runs to 12 residues. The CDR3 here is CASSFGGRASFF. The CDR3 bases are TGTGCCAGCAGTTTCGGCGGGAGGGCTTCGTTCTTC.

The CDR3 here is CAWSAPLGYNEQFF. The CDR3 DNA reads as TGTGCCTGGAGTGCCCCCCTAGGCTACAATGAGCAGTTCTTC. This chain joins TRBV30 and TRBJ2-1; unclear D gene. This CDR3 has 14 residues. V dropped 1 base and J dropped 3 bases, with 10 bases sitting between them. Germline V gives CDR1 GTSNPN, CDR2 SVGIG (reference sequence). The full variable domain, in which reference TRBV30 and TRBJ2-1 provide the parts outside the CDR3, is SQTIHQWPATLVQPVGSPLSLECTVEGTSNPNLYWYRQAAGRGLQLLFYSVGIGQISSEVPQNLSASRPQDRQFILSSKKLLLSDSGFYLCAWSAPLGYNEQFFGPGTRLTVL.